The 18 T cell receptor beta chains presented below share a single source sample, sequenced in a study of beta chain features in type 1 diabetes. As every portion of the isolated RNA was reverse transcribed, the sequencing read expressed TCRB transcripts. Only in-frame clones appear in the TCRdb table, and some are missing; sequencing was by immunoSEQ multiplex PCR. The sample shows hundreds of thousands of clones, about 14% of them seen only once. Sample: naive CD4+ T cells from blood. These receptor sequences come from a man younger than 40 in good health.

CDR3 amino acids: CASTRDLPGNEQFF. The CDR3 bases are TGCGCCAGCACCCGGGACCTCCCCGGCAATGAGCAGTTCTTC. The chain carries TRBV5-1 and TRBJ2-1; D is tentatively TRBD1 or TRBD2 (5 bases each). Per germline, CDR1 SGHRS and CDR2 YFSETQ. The CDR3 has 14 residues. Between the trimmed V and J ends, which lost 6 bases and 6 bases, there was a span of 16 bases.

The CDR3 sequence is CAWSVRQYQPQHF. CDR3 sequence (DNA): TGTGCCTGGAGTGTTCGGCAGTATCAGCCCCAGCATTTT. The chain recombines TRBV30 with TRBJ1-5; D is undetermined. V lost 0 bases and J lost 5, with 8 bases in between. Germline values: CDR1 GTSNPN, CDR2 SVGIG (reference sequence). This CDR3 has 13 amino acids.

The gene calls are TRBV9 and TRBJ1-3; D gene uncertain. The V end was cut by 3 bases, the J end by 4 bases, with 8 bases between. The CDR3 is 13 amino acids. Germline CDR1 is SGDLS and CDR2 is YYNGEE. The CDR3, as DNA: TGTGCCAGCAGCGAAGCCTCAGGAAACACCATATATTTT. Translating it yields CASSEASGNTIYF. Full variable domain (rest looked up from reference TRBV9 and TRBJ1-3): DSGVTQTPKHLITATGQRVTLRCSPRSGDLSVYWYQQSLDQGLQFLIQYYNGEERAKGNILERFSAQQFPDLHSELNLSSLELGDSALYFCASSEASGNTIYFGEGSWLTVV.

This clone was detected a few times. The V gene is TRBV29-1, the J gene TRBJ1-4, with TRBD1 as a possible D gene (6 bases). Per the germline V gene, CDR1 is SQVTM and CDR2 is ANQGSEA. There are 14 residues in the CDR3. V was trimmed by 5 bases and J by 3 bases, leaving 13 bases between them. The CDR3 protein is CSVRKGGPNEKLFF. The CDR3 coding sequence is TGCAGCGTTCGCAAAGGGGGACCTAATGAAAAACTGTTTTTT.

The chain has TRBV25-1 and TRBJ1-1; the D is unclear. Germline-derived CDR1 and CDR2 are MGHDK and SYGVNS. V lost 4 bases and J lost 6, with 18 bases in between. The CDR3 has 15 amino acids. The CDR3 protein is CASSGLTWRNPEAFF. CDR3 nucleotide sequence: TGTGCCAGCAGTGGTCTAACGTGGAGGAATCCTGAAGCTTTCTTT.

This clone occurred a few times. V usage is TRBV2 and J usage is TRBJ2-2, with D perhaps TRBD1 (6 bases). With 7 bases removed from V and 5 bases from J, the gap between germline ends came to 14 bases. The CDR3 loop spans 14 amino acids. Germline assignment: CDR1 SNHLY and CDR2 FYNNEI. CDR3 in amino acids: CASTWGPGTGELFF. The DNA for the CDR3 is TGTGCCAGCACCTGGGGGCCGGGGACCGGGGAGCTGTTTTTT. The variable domain in full, with the rest retrieved from reference TRBV2 and TRBJ2-2, is EPEVTQTPSHQVTQMGQEVILRCVPISNHLYFYWYRQILGQKVEFLVSFYNNEISEKSEIFDDQFSVERPDGSNFTLKIRSTKLEDSAMYFCASTWGPGTGELFFGEGSRLTVL.

Written as DNA, the CDR3 is TGTGCCAGCAAGTCTGGGATCTATGGCTACACCTTC. Translated, it gives CASKSGIYGYTF. This rearrangement joins TRBV6-5 to TRBJ1-2, with no clear D. There are 12 residues in the CDR3. With 7 bases removed from V and 4 bases from J, the gap between germline ends came to 10 bases. Germline CDR1 is MNHEY and CDR2 is SVGAGI.

This clone was seen a handful of times. The J gene is TRBJ2-3, the V gene TRBV5-1; D gene uncertain. This CDR3 is built from 15 residues. Trimming shortened V by 0 bases and J by 4 bases, and 12 bases separated the two germline ends. CDR1 is SGHRS, CDR2 YFSETQ, per germline. The CDR3: CASSLAIGGSDTQYF. The CDR3, as DNA: TGCGCCAGCAGCTTGGCCATTGGTGGTTCAGATACGCAGTATTTT.

This clone occurred a few times. The rearrangement links TRBV7-2 to TRBJ2-5; no clear D gene. V was cut by 5 bases and J by 5 bases, with 15 bases left in between. CDR1 and CDR2 (germline): SGHTA, FQGNSA. The CDR3 runs 14 residues. The CDR3 region is CASSPGVGRETQYF. As DNA, the CDR3 is TGTGCCAGCAGCCCAGGTGTAGGAAGGGAGACCCAGTACTTC.

This clone was seen more than once but under ten times. The chain couples TRBV29-1 to TRBJ2-7; TRBD1 might be the D (6 bases). The CDR3 consists of 15 residues. With 2 bases removed from V and 2 bases from J, the gap between germline ends came to 16 bases. Germline V gives CDR1 SQVTM, CDR2 ANQGSEA. The CDR3 nucleotides are TGCAGCGTTGAATTATCTGGACAGAGCCCCTACGAGCAGTACTTC. Protein: CSVELSGQSPYEQYF.

The chain couples TRBV6-6 to TRBJ2-1; the D is unclear. V dropped 1 base and J dropped 9 bases, with 7 bases sitting between them. The CDR3 is 12 residues long. The V gene's germline CDR1 is MNHNY and CDR2 SVGAGI (reference sequence). The chain's CDR3 is CASSYLDGEQFF. As DNA, the CDR3 is TGTGCCAGCAGTTACTTGGACGGTGAGCAGTTCTTC.

In DNA form, the CDR3 reads TGTGCCAGCAGCCAAGTCCACAGCGGGCTGAATGAGCAGTTCTTC. This translates into CASSQVHSGLNEQFF. The V gene is TRBV14, the J gene TRBJ2-1; D may be TRBD2 (6 bases). V was trimmed by 1 base and J by 7 bases, leaving 14 bases between them. This CDR3 is 15 amino acids long. Per germline, CDR1 SGHDN and CDR2 FVKESK.

The chain couples TRBV7-9 to TRBJ2-7, with D possibly matching TRBD2 (5 bases). The V end lost 4 bases, the J end lost 3 bases, and 13 bases lay between the germline ends. The V gene's germline CDR1 is SEHNR and CDR2 FQNEAQ (reference sequence). The CDR3 contains 14 residues. CDR3 bases: TGTGCCAGCAGCTCCTGGCCTAGCAGCTACGAGCAGTACTTC. This translates into CASSSWPSSYEQYF.

This clone was counted between two and nine times. The chain uses TRBV9 and TRBJ2-5; 8 bases line up with TRBD2. Germline CDR1 and CDR2: SGDLS and YYNGEE. CDR3 length: 18 residues. V shed 0 bases and J 5 bases; nucleotides not matched to a gene: 15. DNA for the CDR3: TGTGCCAGCAGCGTAGATGCGGCTAGCGGGTCACCTCGGGAGACCCAGTACTTC. Amino acids: CASSVDAASGSPRETQYF.

This clone was observed a few times. The chain employs TRBV30 and TRBJ2-5, with a tentative D call TRBD1 (5 bases). The V end was cut by 1 base, the J end by 5 bases, with 8 bases between. The CDR3 sequence is 12 residues long. Germline loops: CDR1 GTSNPN, CDR2 SVGIG (reference sequence). The DNA of the CDR3 is TGTGCCTGGAGTGCGAAGGGGGAGACCCAGTACTTC. Amino acid sequence: CAWSAKGETQYF.

The genes are TRBV30 and TRBJ1-2, with TRBD1 identical over 8 bases. The trim removed 8 bases at V and 6 bases at J, leaving 11 bases unmatched. Germline-derived CDR1 and CDR2 are GTSNPN and SVGIG (reference sequence). The length of the CDR3 is 13 residues. The CDR3 coding sequence is TGTGCCGGCCGGGACAGGAATAGGCATGGCTACACCTTC. Protein: CAGRDRNRHGYTF.

In its sample, this clone was seen a few times. The rearrangement uses TRBV30 and TRBJ1-1, with unresolved D. Germline values: CDR1 GTSNPN, CDR2 SVGIG (reference sequence). The CDR3 loop spans 13 amino acids. V gave up 4 bases and J gave up 0 bases, with 9 bases separating them. The CDR3 here is CAWKGSVNTEAFF. Written as DNA, the CDR3 is TGTGCCTGGAAGGGCAGTGTGAACACTGAAGCTTTCTTT.

The genes are TRBV2 and TRBJ1-1; the D gene is possibly TRBD1 (5 bases). Trimming left V 2 bases short and J 12 bases short, with 13 bases between. Per the germline V gene, CDR1 is SNHLY and CDR2 is FYNNEI. The CDR3 is made up of 12 amino acids. The CDR3 nucleotides read TGTGCCAGCAGTGAACTCTCGAGGGGAACTTTCTTT. As protein: CASSELSRGTFF.